The text below deals with one TCR beta chain. Assay: immunoSEQ multiplex PCR; the TCRdb copy retains only in-frame clones and omits some. Of 150,000 to 200,000 clones listed, 88% are singletons. The data belong to a study of blood T cell repertoires in COVID-19. V trimming: 2 bases; J trimming: 5 bases; junction bases outside the gene matches: 8. Germline V gene sequence: CDR1 MNHEY, CDR2 SMNVEV (reference sequence). The CDR3 covers 17 residues. The receptor's source is a woman aged 18-29 years who had recovered from COVID-19. This chain uses TRBV27 with TRBJ2-1; 11 bases match TRBD1. The sequenced sample was PBMCs or T cells enriched from blood (not recorded which). The CDR3 bases are TGTGCCAGCAGTTTAAAAATCCGGGACAGGGGGAACAATGAGCAGTTCTTC. Translation: CASSLKIRDRGNNEQFF.